The T cell receptor beta chain under discussion was sequenced for a study of Tregs in tolerant kidney transplant recipients. Trimming removed 2 bases from V and 0 bases from J, with 14 bases in between. Germline-derived CDR1 and CDR2 are KGHSH and LQKENI. The CDR3 length is 16 residues. Assay used: immunoSEQ multiplex PCR; TCRdb lists only in-frame clones, some missing. The table records 95,000 to 120,000 clones, 90% of them present only once. Turning to this clone: Its antigen is not known.

The study, taken as a whole, reports: Biological reproducibility was not directly addressed, but technical replication error appeared minimal. Activated donor B cell expansion appeared to reveal the most relevant donor-specific TCRbeta repertoire. Some patients' samples used different primers over time, so nucleotide sequences weren't comparable.

Unstimulated regulatory T cells (CD4+CD25+CD127-), CD4+CD25- non-regulatory cells, CD4 and CD8 cells were FACS-sorted from thawed PBMCs. This sequence was found in a human donor who received a combined kidney and bone marrow transplant. The source was CD4+ T cells from blood, collected before the transplant. This chain connects TRBV18 to TRBJ2-7; possible D gene TRBD2, 6 bases. The CDR3 sequence is CASSPVRAGSSYEQYF. The CDR3 DNA reads as TGTGCCAGCTCACCAGTCCGGGCGGGGAGCTCCTACGAGCAGTACTTC.